This T cell receptor beta chain was identified during a study of ipilimumab plus nivolumab after autologous stem cell transplantation. V was cut by 0 bases and J by 10 bases, with 10 bases left in between. The V gene's germline CDR1 is SGDLS and CDR2 YYNGEE. This CDR3 comprises 13 residues. Repertoires were generated with immunoSEQ multiplex PCR, while TCRdb's copy carries only in-frame clones and drops some. The table includes approximately 84,000 clones, 83% detected once. The sample consisted of PBMCs, taken in a trial of ipilimumab plus nivolumab as post-transplant consolidation. The chain couples TRBV9 to TRBJ2-2, with unresolved D. This receptor was taken from a male donor with diffuse large B-cell lymphoma. This CDR3 is CASSVVVGSELFF. CDR3 sequence (DNA): TGTGCCAGCAGCGTAGTGGTGGGTTCGGAGCTGTTTTTT.